This T cell receptor (beta chain) was profiled in a study of blood T cell dynamics during melanoma immunotherapy (dated by TCRdb to the early 2020s). About the full investigation: The patients had metastatic melanoma and were given first-line pembrolizumab or nivolumab plus ipilimumab as standard of care in the United Kingdom. To find early correlates of response, peripheral T cell receptor repertoires were profiled in metastatic melanoma patients before and after one cycle of checkpoint inhibitor therapy. The training cohort consisted of consecutive patients, while an additional independent group of patients from the same centre was pooled to form an external validation set.

Every bulk PBMC sample had a fixed 350 ng of DNA loaded. The immunoSEQ TCRb Assay kit was used according to manufacturer instructions to amplify TCR beta CDR3 sequences from genomic DNA. The KAPA Library Quantification Kit for Illumina platforms was used to quantify the pooled libraries by qPCR. Pooled libraries were clustered at about 0.55-1.2 pM and sequenced on an Illumina NextSeq 500. The paper's processing steps were these. Analysis of the TCR data relied on immunoSEQ ANALYZER and the R LymphoSeq package. A rearrangement efficiency score was calculated as productive divided by the sum of productive and non-productive CDR3 sequences. Clonality was assessed using the Gini coefficient and diversity using the Renyi index at alpha=1, with pairwise comparisons between timepoints within each patient. In LymphoSeq, clonal relatedness was computed using an edit distance of 3, and repertoire similarity was computed using the Bhattacharyya coefficient. To classify response, a linear discriminant analysis based on week-3 changes in clonality and diversity was built using the R MASS and caret packages. Held by TCRdb, this immuneACCESS table contains in-frame sequences only and omits some clones. Under half of the omission traces to an unresolved V gene where checked; the cause of the rest is unknown. V, J and clone size are those of that table, while D and trimming were read from the DNA. This sample comprises around 13,000 clones, approximately 90% of them detected only once. The ten largest clonotypes hold approximately 6% of the sample.

What the time point label conveys for this sample: pre-treatment baseline. Blood samples were taken before treatment (T0) and at week 3 (W3), following the first cycle of checkpoint blockade. Except for two patients with rapid clinical progression, response was assessed 12 weeks after the first infusion by RECIST 1.1; disease control meant complete response, partial response or stable disease. Patients were excluded for prior systemic cancer treatment, concomitant immunosuppressant therapy or synchronous other active malignancies. To track both circulating cells and T cell turnover, TCR beta was sequenced from bulk PBMC as well as from plasma cell-free DNA. Lymphoprep and SepMate tubes were used to isolate PBMC from blood, and red cell lysis was then performed. QIAamp DNA Blood Mini kits were used to extract DNA from both PBMC and sorted T cell subsets. Between the V and J ends, shortened by 1 base and 1 base respectively, the junction contains 13 bases. Taken from the germline V gene, the CDR1 and CDR2 loops are SGHDN and FVKESK. The cysteine opens and the phenylalanine closes a CDR3 of 16 amino acids. Just CDR3 DNA is preserved here, 48 bases in frame from base 1.

This clone was found once. No cognate antigen has been identified for it. No much larger clone is present one base from it, and per-base qualities are unavailable. What the study reported, not specific to this receptor: The relatively small sample size was acknowledged as a potential limitation on generalization of the results. Patients who later achieved disease control showed a bifurcated PBMC repertoire reorganization at W3, with increased clonality or increased diversity, unlike progressors. Whether the T cell clones behind the repertoire changes were melanoma-specific or instead reflected general immune activation was something the study could not determine.

The source material was blood, sampled from a patient treated with checkpoint blockade. The sequence was obtained from a human donor with melanoma. The chain was built from TRBV14 and TRBJ2-5; the D gene lacks a confident call. CDR3 protein: CASSQVAGRLQETQYF. The bases read TGTGCCAGCAGCCAAGTGGCTGGGCGACTCCAAGAGACCCAGTACTTC. The full variable domain, with segments outside the CDR3 supplied by the reference TRBV14 and TRBJ2-5 proteins, appears as EAGVTQFPSHSVIEKGQTVTLRCDPISGHDNLYWYRRVMGKEIKFLLHFVKESKQDESGMPNNRFLAERTGGTYSTLKVQPAELEDSGVYFCASSQVAGRLQETQYFGPGTRLLVL.